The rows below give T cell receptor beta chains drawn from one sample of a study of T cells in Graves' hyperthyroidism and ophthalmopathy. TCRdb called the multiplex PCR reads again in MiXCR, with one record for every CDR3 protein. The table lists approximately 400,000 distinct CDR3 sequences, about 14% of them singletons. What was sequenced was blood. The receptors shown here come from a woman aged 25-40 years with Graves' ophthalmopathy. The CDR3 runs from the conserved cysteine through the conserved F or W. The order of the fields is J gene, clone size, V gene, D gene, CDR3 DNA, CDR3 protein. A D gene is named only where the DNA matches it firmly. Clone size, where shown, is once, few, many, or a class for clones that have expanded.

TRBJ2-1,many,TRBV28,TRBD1,TGTGCCAGCAGGCCGGGACAGGCGTCCTACAATGAGCAGTTCTTC,CASRPGQASYNEQFF
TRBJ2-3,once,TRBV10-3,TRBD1,TGTGCCATCAGTGAGTCCGTACAGGGGGCAGATACGCAGTATTTT,CAISESVQGADTQYF
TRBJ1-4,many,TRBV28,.,TGTGCCAGCAGCCCGGGACGGAAAAATGAAAAACTGTTTTTT,CASSPGRKNEKLFF
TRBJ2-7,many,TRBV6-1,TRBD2,TGTGCCAGCAGTCGGACTAGCGGGGGGCCCTACGAGCAGTACTTC,CASSRTSGGPYEQYF
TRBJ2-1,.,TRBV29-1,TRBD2,TGCAGCGTTGATATAGCGGGGGGACCCTACAATGAGCAGTTCTTC,CSVDIAGGPYNEQFF
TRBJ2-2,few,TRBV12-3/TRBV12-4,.,TGTGCCGTAGTCAGGGGGGACACCAACACCGGGGAGCTGTTTTTT,CAVVRGDTNTGELFF
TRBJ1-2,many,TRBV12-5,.,TGTGCTAGTGGTTTGGACAGGGACGGCTACACCTTC,CASGLDRDGYTF
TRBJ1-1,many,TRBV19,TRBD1,TGTGCCAGTCTCCACAGGGGACGGAACACTGAAGCTTTCTTT,CASLHRGRNTEAFF
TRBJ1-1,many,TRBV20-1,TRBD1,TGCAGTGCTAGACCTACTGGACGTGGGGGACAGGTTAGGTCTGAAGCTTTCTTT,CSARPTGRGGQVRSEAFF
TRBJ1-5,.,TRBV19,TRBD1,TGTGCCAGTAGGGGACAGGGGATACAGCCCCAGCATTTT,CASRGQGIQPQHF
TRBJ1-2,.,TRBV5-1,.,TGCGCCAGCAGCCCCCCTGGCGGGGGGTTGTTAAACTATGGCTGCACCTTC,CASSPPGGGLLNYGCTF
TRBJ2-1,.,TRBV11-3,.,TGTGCCAGCAGCTTAGATCTGGTAGCGAGGAATGAGCAGTTCTTC,CASSLDLVARNEQFF